A selection of T cell receptor beta chains follows, all from one sample in a study of blood T cell repertoires in COVID-19. Clones were sequenced by immunoSEQ multiplex PCR, and TCRdb holds only the in-frame ones, with some missing. The table has roughly 150,000 clones, more than 75% seen once. The sample consisted of peripheral blood. The receptor set was obtained from a woman in her fifties or sixties with COVID-19, enrolled during active disease. The CDR3 runs from the conserved cysteine through the conserved F or W. The D gene is left open where the match is weak. Rows may omit the clone size; those that give it use once, few, many or a size class.

d_gene: TRBD2
abundance: -
j_gene: TRBJ2-7
v_gene: TRBV7-2
CDR3aa: CASSSTAGGRLVEQYF
CDR3nt: TGTGCCAGCAGCTCCACAGCGGGGGGGCGGTTGGTCGAGCAGTACTTC

d_gene: TRBD1
abundance: -
j_gene: TRBJ1-2
v_gene: TRBV3-1/TRBV3-2
CDR3aa: CASSQDRGYGGYTF
CDR3nt: TGTGCCAGCAGCCAAGACAGGGGGTATGGTGGCTACACCTTC

d_gene: -
abundance: once
j_gene: TRBJ2-2
v_gene: TRBV3-1/TRBV3-2
CDR3aa: CASSLTPTNTGELFF
CDR3nt: TGTGCCAGCAGCCTGACACCGACGAACACCGGGGAGCTGTTTTTT

d_gene: TRBD1
abundance: -
j_gene: TRBJ1-4
v_gene: TRBV30
CDR3aa: CAWQTGEDEKLFF
CDR3nt: TGTGCCTGGCAAACAGGGGAGGATGAAAAACTGTTTTTT

d_gene: -
abundance: once
j_gene: TRBJ1-3
v_gene: TRBV10-3
CDR3aa: CASVQAEGNTIYF
CDR3nt: TGTGCCTCCGTGCAGGCAGAAGGAAACACCATATATTTT

d_gene: TRBD1
abundance: -
j_gene: TRBJ1-2
v_gene: TRBV9
CDR3aa: CASTHGTGAKGYTF
CDR3nt: TGTGCCAGCACCCACGGGACAGGGGCAAAGGGCTACACCTTC

d_gene: TRBD1
abundance: few
j_gene: TRBJ1-2
v_gene: TRBV4-1
CDR3aa: CASSQTDDRGRIYGYTF
CDR3nt: TGCGCCAGCAGCCAAACCGACGACAGGGGGAGAATCTATGGCTACACCTTC

d_gene: -
abundance: -
j_gene: TRBJ2-3
v_gene: TRBV10-2
CDR3aa: CASSGSQVDTQYF
CDR3nt: TGCGCCAGCAGTGGTAGTCAAGTCGATACGCAGTATTTT

d_gene: -
abundance: -
j_gene: TRBJ1-6
v_gene: TRBV19
CDR3aa: CASSITGTNSPLHF
CDR3nt: TGTGCCAGTAGTATCACAGGGACGAACTCACCCCTCCACTTT

d_gene: TRBD1
abundance: -
j_gene: TRBJ1-2
v_gene: TRBV14
CDR3aa: CASSVRTGAPRGYTF
CDR3nt: TGTGCCAGCAGCGTCCGGACAGGGGCGCCTCGTGGCTACACCTTC

d_gene: -
abundance: -
j_gene: TRBJ1-1
v_gene: TRBV15
CDR3aa: CATRMGGRVEAFF
CDR3nt: TGTGCCACTCGAATGGGGGGACGAGTTGAAGCTTTCTTT

d_gene: -
abundance: -
j_gene: TRBJ1-1
v_gene: TRBV7-2
CDR3aa: CASSPRQRDYTTEAFF
CDR3nt: TGTGCCAGCAGCCCTCGACAGCGAGATTATACCACTGAAGCTTTCTTT

d_gene: TRBD1
abundance: -
j_gene: TRBJ1-2
v_gene: TRBV7-9
CDR3aa: CASSLGVAGGYGYTF
CDR3nt: TGTGCCAGCAGCTTAGGGGTCGCAGGGGGTTATGGCTACACCTTC

d_gene: TRBD1
abundance: -
j_gene: TRBJ1-1
v_gene: TRBV5-1
CDR3aa: CASSLQGPRDTEAFF
CDR3nt: TGCGCCAGCAGCTTACAGGGGCCTAGGGACACTGAAGCTTTCTTT

d_gene: -
abundance: -
j_gene: TRBJ1-1
v_gene: TRBV19
CDR3aa: CASSKPGLGVSNTEAFF
CDR3nt: TGTGCCAGTAGTAAACCGGGCCTCGGGGTATCGAACACTGAAGCTTTCTTT

d_gene: TRBD2
abundance: -
j_gene: TRBJ2-1
v_gene: TRBV19
CDR3aa: CASSIDHLAGLDNEQFF
CDR3nt: TGTGCCAGTAGTATAGACCACCTAGCGGGGCTCGACAATGAGCAGTTCTTC

d_gene: TRBD1
abundance: -
j_gene: TRBJ1-4
v_gene: TRBV27
CDR3aa: CASSSTHYNRGQSEKLFF
CDR3nt: TGTGCCAGCAGTTCTACCCACTACAACAGGGGGCAAAGTGAAAAACTGTTTTTT

d_gene: TRBD1
abundance: -
j_gene: TRBJ1-2
v_gene: TRBV30
CDR3aa: CAWTRARGQGNYGYTF
CDR3nt: TGTGCCTGGACCCGGGCCCGCGGACAGGGTAACTATGGCTACACCTTC

d_gene: TRBD2
abundance: -
j_gene: TRBJ2-7
v_gene: TRBV30
CDR3aa: CAWSVSGAYEQYF
CDR3nt: TGTGCCTGGAGTGTAAGCGGGGCCTACGAGCAGTACTTC

d_gene: -
abundance: -
j_gene: TRBJ2-6
v_gene: TRBV11-2
CDR3aa: CASSLYRSSGANVLTF
CDR3nt: TGTGCCAGCAGCCTTTACAGGAGCTCTGGGGCCAACGTCCTGACTTTC

d_gene: TRBD2
abundance: once
j_gene: TRBJ2-1
v_gene: TRBV5-4
CDR3aa: CASRRTSGGNNEQFF
CDR3nt: TGTGCCAGCAGACGGACTAGCGGGGGGAATAATGAGCAGTTCTTC

d_gene: -
abundance: -
j_gene: TRBJ1-2
v_gene: TRBV7-3
CDR3aa: CASSPRGGDDYGYTF
CDR3nt: TGTGCCAGCAGCCCCCGGGGGGGCGATGACTATGGCTACACCTTC

d_gene: -
abundance: -
j_gene: TRBJ2-2
v_gene: TRBV25-1
CDR3aa: CASRGGPGELFF
CDR3nt: TGTGCCAGCAGAGGGGGACCCGGGGAGCTGTTTTTT

d_gene: TRBD1
abundance: once
j_gene: TRBJ1-5
v_gene: TRBV5-8
CDR3aa: CASSPDTDRVTQPQHF
CDR3nt: TGTGCCAGCAGCCCCGATACGGACAGGGTGACTCAGCCCCAGCATTTT

d_gene: -
abundance: -
j_gene: TRBJ1-2
v_gene: TRBV19
CDR3aa: CASSINRFYGYTF
CDR3nt: TGTGCCAGTAGTATAAACAGGTTCTATGGCTACACCTTC

d_gene: TRBD2
abundance: -
j_gene: TRBJ2-1
v_gene: TRBV5-1
CDR3aa: CASSFRAGGTYNEQFF
CDR3nt: TGCGCCAGCAGCTTCCGGGCGGGGGGTACCTACAATGAGCAGTTCTTC

d_gene: TRBD2
abundance: -
j_gene: TRBJ2-7
v_gene: TRBV28
CDR3aa: CASSSSGLATYEQYF
CDR3nt: TGTGCCAGCAGTTCCTCGGGACTAGCGACTTACGAGCAGTACTTC

d_gene: -
abundance: -
j_gene: TRBJ2-7
v_gene: TRBV27
CDR3aa: CASTSTESLTYEQYF
CDR3nt: TGTGCCAGCACCTCGACTGAAAGCCTCACCTACGAGCAGTACTTC

d_gene: -
abundance: -
j_gene: TRBJ2-3
v_gene: TRBV7-2
CDR3aa: CASRHPGLYTDTQYF
CDR3nt: TGTGCCAGCAGGCACCCGGGACTCTACACAGATACGCAGTATTTT

d_gene: TRBD1
abundance: -
j_gene: TRBJ1-6
v_gene: TRBV19
CDR3aa: CASSMGTGTSPLHF
CDR3nt: TGTGCCAGTAGTATGGGGACAGGGACTTCACCCCTCCACTTT

d_gene: -
abundance: -
j_gene: TRBJ2-1
v_gene: TRBV6-1
CDR3aa: CASSSTALGEQFF
CDR3nt: TGTGCCAGCAGTTCCACTGCGCTAGGTGAGCAGTTCTTC

d_gene: -
abundance: -
j_gene: TRBJ1-1
v_gene: TRBV7-2
CDR3aa: CASSLAGRGAEAFF
CDR3nt: TGTGCCAGCAGCTTAGCAGGGCGGGGAGCTGAAGCTTTCTTT